This entry is about one T cell receptor beta chain. Its antigen remains unknown. Additional DNA sequences in this sample encode the identical CDR3. The sample originates from a study of cytomegalovirus exposure and HLA in healthy donors. Trimming took off 0 bases at V and 3 bases at J, with 9 bases between the two ends. Germline CDR1 is MNHEY and CDR2 is SVGAGI. The CDR3 runs to 15 residues. Study results and caveats: For most TCR sequences rarity was the rule, although some public TCRs occurred in many donors.

Sequenced by immunoSEQ multiplex PCR; TCRdb stores in-frame clones only, minus some. Altogether a few hundred thousand clones are present, roughly 84% being singletons, with the ten largest covering roughly an eighth. V gene TRBV6-5 combines with J gene TRBJ1-3; D call uncertain. The source material was PBMCs. The receptor was derived from a woman aged 25 to 45 in good health and CMV-seropositive. The CDR3 spells CASSYSRGFGNTIYF. The CDR3 DNA sequence: TGTGCCAGCAGTTACTCGAGAGGGTTTGGAAACACCATATATTTT.